This TCR beta chain comes out of a study of T cells after yellow fever vaccination (dated by TCRdb to between 2019 and 2020). Study-level background: The SMART-Seq v4 Ultra Low Input RNA kit was used to prepare libraries from fractions with low cell numbers. The cohort comprised two healthy male donors, one aged 18 to 29 and one aged 30 to 40 years. Blood was collected at multiple timepoints before and after primary and secondary immunization, and bulk PBMC replicates and cell subsets were isolated. To follow T-cell clones before and after both primary and booster YFV17D yellow fever vaccination, bulk TCR alpha and beta repertoires underwent longitudinal sequencing. Overall results and qualifications from the work: A small share of clonotypes was detected in both CD4 and CD8 compartments, with the overlap likely arising from convergent recombination. After the booster, most of the clones that had expanded following primary vaccination were detected again (around 95% of CD4 and 80% to 90% of CD8), which suggests that memory was broadly maintained. The study included only a couple of donors, which limits how far the findings can be generalized. Computational filtering was required because FACS-sorted repertoires could contain abundant contaminating clonotypes from the bulk population. Compared with the primary T-cell response, the secondary T-cell response was faster but weaker, reaching its peak on day 5 rather than on day 15.

This specimen's treatment or condition label, per the study, means: live attenuated yellow fever vaccine strain. At every blood-draw timepoint, two biological replicates of bulk PBMCs were collected. A standard Ficoll-Paque protocol was used to isolate PBMCs from peripheral blood. TriZol was used to extract RNA from bulk PBMCs, from CD4 and CD8 fractions, and from dextramer-positive and dextramer-negative fractions. Reads for this sample came from an Illumina NovaSeq 6000. TCR cDNA was synthesized by 5'RACE template switching, through which a universal primer site and unique molecular identifiers were introduced. Priming for cDNA synthesis came from both the TCR alpha and TCR beta constant segments. Two PCR steps were used to amplify libraries, with sample barcodes and sequencing adapters being added in the second step. Sequencing of libraries was done on Illumina HiSeq 2500 (2x100 bp) or NovaSeq (2x150 bp). Per the source publication's procedure: MIGEC handled demultiplexing of reads and collapsing into UMI consensus sequences, while MiXCR performed V(D)J alignment. Vaccine-responding clonotypes were identified with edgeR using replicate PBMC samples, with FDR below 0.01 and a log2 fold change above 5 up to day 15 being required. Each bulk clonotype was labeled CD4 or CD8 based on which sequenced repertoire, CD4 or CD8, contained the clonotype at higher abundance. The raw public reads went through TCRdb reprocessing: fastp at Q25, MiXCR clone calling, in-frame beta chains kept. Every CDR3 protein is listed once, alongside the most common genes and DNA of its rows. The V and J calls come from TCRdb's annotation, not from the publication. For this sample there are some 400,000 distinct CDR3 sequences; 18% appear just once. The biggest ten clones account for roughly a sixth of the sample.

The CDR3 sequence holds 14 residues, the cysteine and phenylalanine included. Only the CDR3 portion is preserved as DNA: 42 bases, with reading frame beginning at the first base. The germline V and J ends show losses of 7 bases and 0 bases respectively, and no gene match explains 2 bases of the junction. CDR1 and CDR2, per the germline V gene, are SGHRS and YFSETQ. Concerning this clonotype: Its antigen target is currently unknown. The sample holds no much larger clone one base away, and base qualities are not on file.

The V and J genes are TRBV5-1 and TRBJ2-2; 8 middle bases align to TRBD2. This receptor was identified in a man in his late teens or twenties who received the YFV17D yellow fever vaccine. This sample comprised PBMCs, obtained before the yellow fever booster vaccination. This receptor carries the CDR3 CASAGGPNTGELFF. The DNA sequence is given as TGCGCCAGCGCGGGGGGACCGAACACCGGGGAGCTGTTTTTT.